The clone carrying this T cell receptor beta chain has only a few counts. The target antigen is unknown. The authors sorted CD4+ naive, central memory, regulatory and stem cell-like memory cells via CD45RO/CCR7/CD25/CD127/CD95/CD27. Of the isolated RNA, all was reverse transcribed, and so the sequenced material was expressed TCRB transcripts. Profiled with immunoSEQ multiplex PCR; TCRdb holds only in-frame clones, not every one. The data contain approximately 280,000 clones, 15% of them singletons. The data were obtained in a study of beta chain features in type 1 diabetes. Study-wide results and limits: Fewer insertions but more deletions were seen at VDJ junctions in type 1 diabetes patients. Shortening of TCRB CDR3s, moderate but significant, appeared in all four CD4+ subsets of Type 1 diabetes patients.

V gave up 1 base and J gave up 4 bases, with 14 bases separating them. The CDR3 extends over 15 amino acids. CDR1 is SGHRS and CDR2 is YFSETQ in the germline V gene. Sequencing input: naive CD4+ T cells from blood. The TCR originated in a man aged 18 to 29 with type 1 diabetes. This sequence joins TRBV5-1 and TRBJ1-1; no reliable D call. The CDR3 spells CASSLRGLEGTEAFF. The CDR3 DNA reads as TGCGCCAGCAGCTTGCGCGGCCTCGAGGGCACTGAAGCTTTCTTT.